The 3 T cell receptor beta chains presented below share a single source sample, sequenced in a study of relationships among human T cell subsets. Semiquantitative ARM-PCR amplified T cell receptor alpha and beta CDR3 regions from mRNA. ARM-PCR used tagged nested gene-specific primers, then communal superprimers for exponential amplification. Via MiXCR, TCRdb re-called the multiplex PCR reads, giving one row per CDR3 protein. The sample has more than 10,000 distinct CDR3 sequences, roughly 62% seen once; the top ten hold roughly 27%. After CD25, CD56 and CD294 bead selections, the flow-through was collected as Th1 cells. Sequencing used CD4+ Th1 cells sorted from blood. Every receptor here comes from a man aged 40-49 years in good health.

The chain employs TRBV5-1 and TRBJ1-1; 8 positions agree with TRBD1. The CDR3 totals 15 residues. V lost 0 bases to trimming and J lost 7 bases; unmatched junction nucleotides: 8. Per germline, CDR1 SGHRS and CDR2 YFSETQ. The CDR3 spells CASSLAWTGSGEAFF. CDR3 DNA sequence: TGCGCCAGCAGCTTGGCCTGGACAGGGTCGGGTGAAGCTTTCTTT.

The CDR3 loop reads CSARDSNYGYTF. The CDR3 DNA sequence: TGCAGTGCTAGGGACAGTAACTATGGCTACACCTTC. The chain joins TRBV20-1 to TRBJ1-2, with D possibly matching TRBD1 (6 bases). V was cut by 3 bases and J by 1 base, with 6 bases left in between. CDR3 length: 12 residues. Germline CDR1 reads DFQATT; CDR2 reads SNEGSKA (reference sequence).

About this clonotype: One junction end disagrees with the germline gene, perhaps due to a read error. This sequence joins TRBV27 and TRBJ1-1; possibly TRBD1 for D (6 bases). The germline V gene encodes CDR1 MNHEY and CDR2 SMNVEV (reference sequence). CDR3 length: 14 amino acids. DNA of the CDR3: TGTGCCAGTAGTTTTGAGAGGGCTGGGGGGCAGGCTTTCTTT. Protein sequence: CASSFERAGGQAFF.